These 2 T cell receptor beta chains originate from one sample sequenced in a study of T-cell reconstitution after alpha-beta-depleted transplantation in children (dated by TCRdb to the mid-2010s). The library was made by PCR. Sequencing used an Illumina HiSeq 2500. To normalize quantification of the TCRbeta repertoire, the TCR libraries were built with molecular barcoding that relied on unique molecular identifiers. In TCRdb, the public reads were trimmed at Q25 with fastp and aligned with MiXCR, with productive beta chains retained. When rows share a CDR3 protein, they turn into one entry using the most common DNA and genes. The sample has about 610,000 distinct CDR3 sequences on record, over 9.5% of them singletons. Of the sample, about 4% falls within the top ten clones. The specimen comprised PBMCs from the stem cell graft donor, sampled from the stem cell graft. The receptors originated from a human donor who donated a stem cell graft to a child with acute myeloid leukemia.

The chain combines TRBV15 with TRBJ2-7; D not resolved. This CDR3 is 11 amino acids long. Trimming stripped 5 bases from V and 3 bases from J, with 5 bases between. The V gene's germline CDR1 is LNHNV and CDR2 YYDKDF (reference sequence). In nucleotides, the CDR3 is TGTGCCACCAGCTCCGGCTACGAGCAGTACTTC. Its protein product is CATSSGYEQYF.

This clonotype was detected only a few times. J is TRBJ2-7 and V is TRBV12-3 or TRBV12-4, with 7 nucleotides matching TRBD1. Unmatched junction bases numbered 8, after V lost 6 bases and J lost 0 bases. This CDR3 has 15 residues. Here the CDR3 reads CASRQTGAVSYEQYF. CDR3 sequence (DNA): TGTGCCAGCAGACAAACAGGGGCCGTCTCCTACGAGCAGTACTTC.